This TCR beta chain was obtained from a study of beta chain features in type 1 diabetes. General observations from the study: Diminished insertions and augmented deletions at VDJ junctions characterized type 1 diabetes patients. Here, the possible influence of HLA type (on TCRB rearrangement) remained unresolved.

Note on this clone: The antigen remains unidentified.

Sequencing targeted expressed TCRB transcripts, as all isolated RNA had been reverse transcribed. Clones were sequenced by immunoSEQ multiplex PCR, and TCRdb holds only the in-frame ones, with some missing. The sample gives about 450,000 clones, roughly 10% of which show up once; approximately 0.045% is in the top ten. The germline V gene has CDR1 SQVTM and CDR2 ANQGSEA. V was trimmed by 4 bases and J by 0 bases, leaving 13 bases between them. CDR3 size: 14 residues. Cell sorting via CD45RO/CCR7/CD25/CD127/CD95/CD27 was performed to obtain CD4+ naive, central memory, regulatory and stem cell-like memory cells.

This sequence originates from a woman aged 18 to 35 in good health. The material sequenced was naive CD4+ T cells from blood. The J gene is TRBJ2-7, the V gene TRBV29-1; D perhaps matches TRBD2 (5 bases). The CDR3 reads CSVVPFTSSYEQYF. The CDR3 DNA sequence: TGCAGCGTTGTCCCTTTTACTAGCTCCTACGAGCAGTACTTC.